This T cell receptor beta chain emerged from a study of cytomegalovirus exposure and HLA in healthy donors. Trimming shortened V by 4 bases and J by 2 bases, and 12 bases separated the two germline ends. Germline-derived CDR1 and CDR2 are SGDLS and YYNGEE. The length of the CDR3 is 15 residues. Study results and limitations: Some public TCRs appeared in many individuals, while most sequences were rare.

This clone was observed a single time. The antigen remains undetermined. TCRdb's copy holds only in-frame clones and misses some; the assay was immunoSEQ multiplex PCR. The sample carries 120,000 or so clones, almost 90% recorded once. The clonotype comes from a man between 25 and 39 years old in good health and CMV-seronegative. The rearrangement links TRBV9 to TRBJ1-4; no definite D call. The sample was PBMCs. CDR3 coding DNA: TGTGCCAGCAGCTCCTATGACGGGACTAATGAAAAACTGTTTTTT. This codes for CASSSYDGTNEKLFF.